These 20 T cell receptor beta chains were sequenced from one sample in a study of blood T cell repertoires in COVID-19. Sequencing used immunoSEQ multiplex PCR; TCRdb keeps in-frame clones, though not all of them. The table includes approximately 99,000 clones, roughly 88% detected once. Sequenced material: peripheral blood. The receptors stem from a human donor in a cohort sampled during active COVID-19.

V and J are TRBV28 and TRBJ2-1, with 7 bases fitting TRBD1. Trimming at V came to 7 bases and at J to 2 bases, leaving 8 bases not matched to a gene. The length of the CDR3 is 15 residues. Per the germline V gene, CDR1 is MDHEN and CDR2 is SYDVKM. This chain's CDR3 is CASTTRDSPYNEQFF. The CDR3 DNA sequence: TGTGCCAGCACCACTCGGGACAGTCCCTACAATGAGCAGTTCTTC.

The chain has TRBV2 and TRBJ2-3, with 10 positions matching TRBD2. The junction had 6 bases not matched to a gene; V was cut back by 6 bases and J by 0 bases. The CDR3 extends over 16 amino acids. CDR1 SNHLY and CDR2 FYNNEI come from the germline V gene. The CDR3 bases are TGTGCCAGCAGACGGACTAGCGGAACTAGCACAGATACGCAGTATTTT. Encoded protein: CASRRTSGTSTDTQYF.

This clone was seen once. The chain links TRBV27 to TRBJ1-1, with a tentative D call TRBD1 (6 bases). This CDR3 region has 16 residues. Germline CDR1 and CDR2: MNHEY and SMNVEV (reference sequence). V lost 2 bases and J 3 bases, leaving 16 bases between the germline ends. CDR3 region: CASSLSGGWTDTEAFF. CDR3 nucleotide sequence: TGTGCCAGCAGTTTAAGTGGGGGCTGGACCGACACTGAAGCTTTCTTT.

Only one count was recorded for this clone. V is TRBV6-5 and J is TRBJ1-4; maybe TRBD1 (5 bases). Germline values: CDR1 MNHEY, CDR2 SVGAGI. V shed 2 bases and J shed 6 bases, with 10 bases lying between them. This CDR3 is 14 amino acids long. The DNA for the CDR3 is TGTGCCAGCAGTTACGCGGGGGATTATGAAAAACTGTTTTTT. Its translation is CASSYAGDYEKLFF.

The chain recombines TRBV10-3 with TRBJ2-7; 8 bases line up with TRBD2. The CDR3 spans 16 residues. Trimming at V came to 0 bases and at J to 0 bases, leaving 4 bases not matched to a gene. Germline V gene lookup returns CDR1 ENHRY and CDR2 SYGVKD. The CDR3 region has the DNA TGTGCCATCAGTGAGTCTAGCGGGGAGAGCTCCTACGAGCAGTACTTC. Translation gives CAISESSGESSYEQYF.

The chain links TRBV30 to TRBJ2-7; the D gene is possibly TRBD1 (5 bases). Germline V gene sequence: CDR1 GTSNPN, CDR2 SVGIG (reference sequence). The CDR3 has 12 residues. The V end lost 5 bases, the J end lost 2 bases, and 10 bases lay between the germline ends. As DNA, the CDR3 is TGTGCCTGGGCCCTGGGGCCCTACGAGCAGTACTTC. Its protein is CAWALGPYEQYF.

The chain combines TRBV3-1 (or the pseudogene TRBV3-2) with TRBJ2-3; TRBD1 might be the D (5 bases). CDR3 length: 15 amino acids. Trimming took 0 bases from V and 4 from J, leaving 11 bases between them. Germline-derived CDR1 and CDR2 are LGHDT and YNNKEL (reference sequence). CDR3 residues: CASSQEGVLADTQYF. CDR3 DNA: TGTGCCAGCAGCCAAGAAGGGGTCCTGGCAGATACGCAGTATTTT.

This clone occurred once. The genes are TRBV7-2 and TRBJ1-3; TRBD1 matches 8 bases. The CDR3 totals 14 residues. Germline CDR1 SGHTA, CDR2 FQGNSA. The ends lost 4 bases at V and 4 bases at J; junction bases unmatched: 3. In DNA, the CDR3 is TGTGCCAGCAGCTACCAGGGGGCGGGAAACACCATATATTTT. Its translation: CASSYQGAGNTIYF.

The CDR3 nucleotides are TGTGCCTGGGTATCTGGAGGAGAGACCCAGTACTTC. Protein sequence: CAWVSGGETQYF. V usage is TRBV30 and J usage is TRBJ2-5; the D gene is possibly TRBD2 (5 bases). V was trimmed by 5 bases and J by 4 bases, leaving 11 bases between them. CDR1 is GTSNPN and CDR2 is SVGIG in the germline V gene (reference sequence). This CDR3 region has 12 residues.

The rearrangement links TRBV5-1 to TRBJ1-2; 8 nucleotides align to TRBD1. The germline V gene encodes CDR1 SGHRS and CDR2 YFSETQ. CDR3 length equals 13 residues. V trimming: 7 bases; J trimming: 1 base; junction bases outside the gene matches: 3. CDR3 in DNA: TGCGCCAGCCAGGGGGCAGGTAACTATGGCTACACCTTC. Its protein is CASQGAGNYGYTF. The full variable domain, completed using reference TRBV5-1 and TRBJ1-2, is KAGVTQTPRYLIKTRGQQVTLSCSPISGHRSVSWYQQTPGQGLQFLFEYFSETQRNKGNFPGRFSGRQFSNSRSEMNVSTLELGDSALYLCASQGAGNYGYTFGSGTRLTVV.

This chain joins TRBV18 and TRBJ2-7, with 7 bases aligning to TRBD1. Germline CDR1 is KGHSH and CDR2 is LQKENI. Trimming at V came to 3 bases and at J to 6 bases, leaving 5 bases not matched to a gene. The CDR3 has 13 amino acids. The CDR3 nucleotides read TGTGCCAGCTCACCCGGACAGGTATCCGAGCAGTACTTC. Protein sequence: CASSPGQVSEQYF.

The chain combines TRBV5-6 with TRBJ2-1; 9 nucleotides match TRBD1. The germline CDR1 and CDR2 sequences are SGHDT and YYEEEE. The CDR3 spans 16 residues. V gave up 4 bases and J gave up 6 bases; unmatched junction bases: 11. DNA for the CDR3: TGTGCCAGCAGCCCGGGGACAGGGCCAGGGGGCAATGAGCAGTTCTTC. As protein: CASSPGTGPGGNEQFF.

The V call is TRBV29-1, the J call TRBJ2-7; 8 bases line up with TRBD1. With 7 bases clipped from V and 5 bases from J, the junction kept 10 bases outside the gene matches. The CDR3 spans 13 residues. Germline CDR1 and CDR2: SQVTM and ANQGSEA. CDR3 DNA sequence: TGCAGCGCGTTCTACAGGGGGAGCGACGAGCAGTACTTC. As protein: CSAFYRGSDEQYF.

J is TRBJ2-5 and V is TRBV4-2; D is ambiguous. Germline CDR1 LGHNA, CDR2 YNFKEQ. V was clipped by 0 bases and J by 5 bases, with 10 bases between them. This CDR3 comprises 14 residues. CDR3 loop: CASSQDGAKETQYF. The CDR3 region has the DNA TGTGCCAGCAGCCAAGATGGTGCTAAGGAGACCCAGTACTTC.

This chain links TRBV2 with TRBJ2-7; D might be TRBD2 (5 bases). The ends were cut back, 8 bases at V and 3 bases at J, with 14 bases in the middle. In germline, CDR1 is SNHLY, CDR2 FYNNEI. The CDR3 loop spans 13 amino acids. Here the CDR3 reads CASVGSHSYEQYF. As DNA, the CDR3 is TGTGCCAGCGTGGGGAGCCACAGCTACGAGCAGTACTTC.

This rearrangement joins TRBV2 to TRBJ1-1; D is unresolved. The CDR3 length is 17 residues. The germline gives CDR1 SNHLY, CDR2 FYNNEI. The germline V and J ends were trimmed by 0 bases and 3 bases, with 17 bases remaining between them. The CDR3 spells CASSEALPGPGDTEAFF. CDR3 bases: TGTGCCAGCAGTGAAGCGCTTCCTGGTCCCGGGGACACTGAAGCTTTCTTT.

The J gene is TRBJ2-3, the V gene TRBV30; TRBD2 aligns across 11 bases. This CDR3 comprises 16 residues. Per the germline V gene, CDR1 is GTSNPN and CDR2 is SVGIG (reference sequence). V gave up 2 bases and J gave up 0 bases; unmatched junction bases: 4. Here the CDR3 DNA reads TGTGCCTGGAGTCCTGGGACTAGCGGCAGCACAGATACGCAGTATTTT. This encodes CAWSPGTSGSTDTQYF.

This rearrangement joins TRBV28 to TRBJ2-1, with TRBD2 matching over 8 bases. The CDR3 has 13 amino acids. Germline CDR1 MDHEN, CDR2 SYDVKM. CDR3 DNA sequence: TGTGCAAGCGAGGCGGGGGGAAACAATGAGCAGTTCTTC. Translated: CASEAGGNNEQFF.

The chain combines TRBV11-2 with TRBJ2-5; maybe TRBD2 (6 bases). The CDR3 runs 14 residues. From germline, CDR1 is SGHAT and CDR2 FQNNGV. With 5 bases removed from V and 4 bases from J, the gap between germline ends came to 14 bases. CDR3 region: CASSAGTGRETQYF. The CDR3 nucleotides read TGTGCCAGCAGCGCGGGAACGGGGCGAGAGACCCAGTACTTC.

This clone occurred a few times. The J gene is TRBJ2-2, the V gene TRBV29-1; 8 positions match TRBD2. From germline, CDR1 is SQVTM and CDR2 ANQGSEA. J gave up 6 bases and V 6 bases, and 9 bases lay outside the gene matches. The CDR3 length is 14 residues. CDR3 nucleotide sequence: TGCAGCGTCCCCCGGCGGGGGGCGGCCGGGGAGCTGTTTTTT. This codes for CSVPRRGAAGELFF.